A single sample gave rise to the 31 T cell receptor beta chains below, sequenced in a study of Graves' ophthalmopathy and Graves' hyperthyroidism. For repertoire sequencing, the TCR beta CDR3 regions were amplified from RNA transcripts. The first round was an RT-PCR with HTBI primers, and the second round was a multiplex PCR. TCRdb independently ran MiXCR on the multiplex PCR reads; one entry per CDR3 protein. The sample lists around 590,000 distinct CDR3 sequences, roughly 40% occurring once. Material for sequencing was peripheral blood or thyroid tissue (not recorded which). The receptors originated from an adult man with Graves' hyperthyroidism.

This clonotype was seen repeatedly, ten times or more. The rearrangement links TRBV27 to TRBJ1-2, with 7 bases aligning to TRBD1. The germline V gene has CDR1 MNHEY and CDR2 SMNVEV (reference sequence). The CDR3 extends over 13 amino acids. V shed 5 bases and J 4 bases; nucleotides not matched to a gene: 4. CDR3 nucleotide sequence: TGTGCCAGCAGTACAGGGGCACTCTATGGCTACACCTTC. It specifies CASSTGALYGYTF.

Points on this clonotype: This may arise from a read error, as a much more abundant clone is one base away. The chain uses TRBV7-8 and TRBJ2-7, with D perhaps matching TRBD2 (5 bases). This CDR3 region has 17 residues. Germline V gene data show CDR1 as SGHVS and CDR2 as FQNEAQ. The CDR3 spells CASSLGVRGLSSYGQYF. Here the CDR3 DNA reads TGTGCCAGCAGCTTAGGGGTCAGAGGGCTGAGCTCCTACGGGCAGTACTTC.

The sample holds a few counts of this clonotype. The chain uses TRBV20-1 and TRBJ2-2; TRBD2 matches at 9 bases. Losses at the gene ends were 4 bases for V and 0 bases for J; bases not matched to a gene: 15. Looked up from germline, CDR1 is DFQATT and CDR2 is SNEGSKA (reference sequence). The CDR3 contains 19 residues. CDR3: CSAISRPVSGSANTGELFF. The CDR3 DNA sequence: TGCAGTGCTATCTCGCGTCCGGTTAGCGGGAGCGCGAACACCGGGGAGCTGTTTTTT.

The rearrangement joins TRBV9 to TRBJ2-2; D may be TRBD1 (7 bases). The V and J ends lost 0 bases and 4 bases respectively, with 10 bases between them. The CDR3 length is 15 residues. Per the germline V gene, CDR1 is SGDLS and CDR2 is YYNGEE. This CDR3 is CASSVVQGGTGELFF. The CDR3 nucleotides are TGTGCCAGCAGCGTAGTTCAGGGGGGCACCGGGGAGCTGTTTTTT.

This clonotype was picked up a small number of times. The V call is TRBV28, the J call TRBJ2-6, with D unresolved. Trimming stripped 3 bases from V and 0 bases from J, with 9 bases between. The CDR3 has 16 residues. Per the germline V gene, CDR1 is MDHEN and CDR2 is SYDVKM. The CDR3 DNA follows: TGTGCCAGCAGTTTTCTAGGTGGCTCTGGGGCCAACGTCCTGACTTTC. Amino acids: CASSFLGGSGANVLTF.

This clonotype was found many times. The rearrangement links TRBV15 to TRBJ1-2; D is undetermined. Germline CDR1 reads LNHNV; CDR2 reads YYDKDF (reference sequence). V was pared by 0 bases and J by 1 base, with 9 bases between. The CDR3 totals 15 residues. The CDR3 region has the DNA TGTGCCACCAGCAGAGAGTATCAGGATAACTATGGCTACACCTTC. It is translated as CATSREYQDNYGYTF.

This sequence joins TRBV29-1 and TRBJ2-5; possibly TRBD1 for D (5 bases). Germline CDR1 is SQVTM and CDR2 is ANQGSEA. The germline V and J ends were trimmed by 8 bases and 5 bases, with 21 bases remaining between them. The CDR3 is made up of 14 amino acids. CDR3 amino acids: CSSPRTSKGETQYF. The CDR3 DNA follows: TGCAGCAGTCCCCGGACAAGCAAAGGGGAGACCCAGTACTTC.

This clonotype has ten or more counts. The rearrangement uses TRBV24-1 and TRBJ1-2; D remains ambiguous. V lost 4 bases and J lost 2, with 4 bases in between. This CDR3 is 12 amino acids long. Germline CDR1 reads KGHDR; CDR2 reads SFDVKD. CDR3 region: CATSEQNYGYTF. As DNA, the CDR3 is TGTGCCACCAGTGAACAGAACTATGGCTACACCTTC.

This clonotype was counted a single time. The chain employs TRBV29-1 and TRBJ2-5; D may be TRBD1 (6 bases). Germline V lookup: CDR1 SQVTM, CDR2 ANQGSEA. The V end lost 6 bases, the J end lost 1 base, and 18 bases lay between the germline ends. The CDR3 has 15 amino acids. Here the CDR3 reads CSVALMDRLQETQYF. DNA for the CDR3: TGCAGCGTCGCCTTGATGGACAGACTCCAAGAGACCCAGTACTTC.

As concerns this clonotype: The missing conserved phenylalanine or tryptophan at the end of this CDR3 makes a read error likely. The DNA is omitted, as the CDR3 cannot be located on it reliably, and the CDR3 follows TCRdb's listing. The V call is TRBV29-1, the J call TRBJ1-1; no check of the table's D call, TRBD1, against the DNA was made. The CDR3 totals 9 residues, both ends included. Germline CDR1 is SQVTM and CDR2 is ANQGSEA. The CDR3 spells CSVEGVGQE.

This clonotype appeared many times. The rearrangement links TRBV7-9 to TRBJ1-6; 12 positions match TRBD1. Trimming cost V 4 bases and J 9 bases; bases outside gene matches: 1. The length of the CDR3 is 14 residues. The germline gives CDR1 SEHNR, CDR2 FQNEAQ (reference sequence). The CDR3 here is CASSSGQGASPLHF. The CDR3 bases are TGTGCCAGCAGCTCGGGACAGGGGGCTTCACCCCTCCACTTT. Full variable domain (missing parts from reference TRBV7-9 and TRBJ1-6): DTGVSQNPRHKITKRGQNVTFRCDPISEHNRLYWYRQTLGQGPEFLTYFQNEAQLEKSRLLSDRFSAERPKGSFSTLEIQRTEQGDSAMYLCASSSGQGASPLHFGNGTRLTVT.

This clonotype was counted ten times or more. This chain joins TRBV7-9 and TRBJ2-2; 14 nucleotides agree with TRBD2. There are 17 residues in the CDR3. The V gene's germline CDR1 is SEHNR and CDR2 FQNEAQ (reference sequence). Trimming cost V 3 bases and J 1 base; bases outside gene matches: 1. CDR3 sequence reads: CASSLGLAGENTGELFF. Here the CDR3 DNA reads TGTGCCAGCAGCTTGGGACTAGCGGGAGAGAACACCGGGGAGCTGTTTTTT.

The V and J genes are TRBV2 and TRBJ2-3, with 9 bases matching TRBD2. The CDR3 loop spans 13 amino acids. Losses at the gene ends were 6 bases for V and 4 bases for J; bases not matched to a gene: 2. CDR1 SNHLY and CDR2 FYNNEI come from the germline V gene. The CDR3 DNA reads TGTGCCAGCAGCAGGACTAGCGCAGATACGCAGTATTTT. This codes for CASSRTSADTQYF.

This clonotype showed up many times. The J gene is TRBJ1-2, the V gene TRBV30, with no clear D. The CDR3 consists of 13 residues. Germline V lookup: CDR1 GTSNPN, CDR2 SVGIG (reference sequence). Deletions cut 0 bases from V and 2 bases from J, with 7 bases between. CDR3 in amino acids: CAWSVTGNYGYTF. The DNA for the CDR3 is TGTGCCTGGAGTGTAACGGGAAACTATGGCTACACCTTC. The variable domain in full, completed from reference TRBV30 and TRBJ1-2, reads SQTIHQWPATLVQPVGSPLSLECTVEGTSNPNLYWYRQAAGRGLQLLFYSVGIGQISSEVPQNLSASRPQDRQFILSSKKLLLSDSGFYLCAWSVTGNYGYTFGSGTRLTVV.

This clonotype was counted once. J is TRBJ2-2 and V is TRBV7-6, with D hard to call. The germline V gene encodes CDR1 SGHVS and CDR2 FNYEAQ. The ends were cut back, 10 bases at V and 4 bases at J, with 19 bases in the middle. CDR3 length: 15 amino acids. CDR3 region: CATNSSPRITGELFF. In DNA, the CDR3 is TGTGCCACAAATAGCAGCCCTAGGATCACCGGGGAGCTGTTTTTT.

This clonotype came up many times. The CDR3 loop reads CAIRSTSGSTETQYF. The CDR3 DNA reads TGTGCCATCAGATCGACTAGCGGGAGTACGGAGACCCAGTACTTC. The V gene is TRBV10-3, the J gene TRBJ2-5, with 12 bases lining up with TRBD2. Per the germline V gene, CDR1 is ENHRY and CDR2 is SYGVKD. After removal of 6 bases from V and 5 bases from J, the junction contained 7 bases not matched to a gene. The CDR3 runs 15 residues.

The genes are TRBV7-8 and TRBJ1-2; D remains ambiguous. This CDR3 contains 13 residues. From germline, CDR1 is SGHVS and CDR2 FQNEAQ. Trimming removed 4 bases from V and 2 bases from J, with 8 bases in between. CDR3 sequence: CASSSSLNYGYTF. DNA of the CDR3: TGTGCCAGCAGCTCCTCATTGAACTATGGCTACACCTTC.

This clonotype was recorded at least ten times. This chain links TRBV10-3 with TRBJ2-7; D unclear. The CDR3 is 11 residues long. Germline-derived CDR1 and CDR2 are ENHRY and SYGVKD. V shed 8 bases and J shed 0 bases, with 5 bases lying between them. The CDR3 DNA reads TGTGCCATCGCCGTCTCCTACGAGCAGTACTTC. Protein: CAIAVSYEQYF.

The sample holds a few counts of this clonotype. The CDR3 here is CASSSESAGGELFF. The DNA for the CDR3 is TGTGCCAGCAGCTCCGAGTCAGCCGGAGGGGAGCTGTTTTTT. V and J are TRBV6-4 and TRBJ2-2; D is undetermined. Looked up from germline, CDR1 is MRHNA and CDR2 is SNTAGT. V was trimmed by 6 bases and J by 8 bases, leaving 16 bases between them. The CDR3 has 14 amino acids.

CDR3: CASSLVSGTPYEKLFF. The CDR3 region has the DNA TGTGCCAGCAGCTTAGTTTCAGGGACCCCTTATGAAAAACTGTTTTTT. The V and J genes are TRBV7-9 and TRBJ1-4; maybe TRBD1 (5 bases). Trimming pared 1 base from V and 6 bases from J, leaving 15 bases between. Germline CDR1 SEHNR, CDR2 FQNEAQ (reference sequence). The CDR3 is 16 residues long.

The chain links TRBV7-2 to TRBJ2-2; D possibly corresponds to TRBD2 (5 bases). Germline assignment: CDR1 SGHTA and CDR2 FQGNSA. The V and J ends lost 11 bases and 2 bases respectively, with 15 bases between them. This CDR3 comprises 14 residues. The CDR3 nucleotides read TGTGCCTTAGGAGGACCGACAAACACCGGGGAGCTGTTTTTT. This gives the protein CALGGPTNTGELFF.

This clonotype was seen at least ten times. The V and J genes are TRBV6-6 and TRBJ1-2; D call uncertain. V was shortened by 2 bases and J by 8 bases, with 18 bases between the two germline ends. Germline CDR1 reads MNHNY; CDR2 reads SVGAGI (reference sequence). The CDR3 runs 15 residues. The CDR3 DNA is TGTGCCAGCAGTTACGGCGGTCACGGTAGTGAGGGCTACACCTTC. Its translation is CASSYGGHGSEGYTF.

The gene calls are TRBV10-3 and TRBJ2-3, with 9 bases fitting TRBD2. Per germline, CDR1 ENHRY and CDR2 SYGVKD. The V segment lost 4 bases and the J segment 2 bases; nucleotides outside the gene matches: 4. The CDR3 has 15 residues. The CDR3 sequence: CAISVAGANTDTQYF. CDR3 sequence (DNA): TGTGCCATCAGTGTAGCGGGGGCCAACACAGATACGCAGTATTTT.

At least ten counts were recorded for this clonotype. V gene TRBV7-8 combines with J gene TRBJ2-5, with TRBD2 identical over 8 bases. Germline CDR1 and CDR2: SGHVS and FQNEAQ. V lost 1 base and J lost 5; bases outside the gene matches: 3. This CDR3 contains 14 residues. The CDR3 reads CASSLVASGETQYF. DNA for the CDR3: TGTGCCAGCAGCTTAGTGGCTAGCGGGGAGACCCAGTACTTC.

This clonotype showed up many times. The V and J genes are TRBV24-1 and TRBJ2-5, with TRBD2 matching 7 bases. CDR3 length equals 15 residues. The V segment lost 4 bases and the J segment 2 bases; nucleotides outside the gene matches: 6. Germline CDR1 is KGHDR and CDR2 is SFDVKD. The CDR3 spells CATSDVLATQETQYF. In nucleotides, the CDR3 is TGTGCCACCAGTGACGTACTAGCGACTCAAGAGACCCAGTACTTC.

Many counts were recorded for this clonotype. The chain is built from TRBV27 and TRBJ1-6, with D possibly TRBD1 on 6 matching bases. V dropped 5 bases and J dropped 11 bases, with 22 bases sitting between them. Germline loops: CDR1 MNHEY, CDR2 SMNVEV (reference sequence). CDR3 length: 16 amino acids. This CDR3 reads CASSPGTRGGTPPLHF. The CDR3 nucleotides read TGTGCCAGCAGTCCCGGGACGAGGGGGGGAACGCCACCCCTCCACTTT.

V and J are TRBV20-1 and TRBJ1-1; D not resolved. This CDR3 is 13 amino acids long. Germline V lookup: CDR1 DFQATT, CDR2 SNEGSKA (reference sequence). V gave up 1 base and J gave up 5 bases, with 11 bases separating them. CDR3 sequence (DNA): TGCAGTGCTAGAGGATCCCTAGATACTGAAGCTTTCTTT. Its translation is CSARGSLDTEAFF.

The rearrangement joins TRBV19 to TRBJ2-5; 7 nucleotides line up with TRBD1. This CDR3 spans 15 amino acids. The germline gives CDR1 LNHDA, CDR2 SQIVND (reference sequence). Trimming removed 6 bases from V and 5 bases from J; junction bases left unmatched: 12. The CDR3 loop reads CASRDPGQPGETQYF. In nucleotides, the CDR3 is TGTGCCAGTAGAGATCCGGGACAGCCCGGGGAGACCCAGTACTTC.

The chain has TRBV19 and TRBJ2-7, with D tentatively TRBD1 (5 bases). Germline CDR1 reads LNHDA; CDR2 reads SQIVND (reference sequence). Trimming shortened V by 6 bases and J by 5 bases, and 17 bases separated the two germline ends. This CDR3 has 14 residues. In nucleotides, the CDR3 is TGTGCCAGTAGGCTCAGGGCAGAATGGAACGAGCAGTACTTC. Translation: CASRLRAEWNEQYF.

The chain joins TRBV2 to TRBJ1-6; 7 bases agree with TRBD1. The V gene end was trimmed by 0 bases and the J gene end by 9 bases; junction bases not matched to a gene: 2. The V gene's germline CDR1 is SNHLY and CDR2 FYNNEI. The CDR3 has 14 residues. Written as DNA, the CDR3 is TGTGCCAGCAGTGAAGCGGGACAGACTTCACCCCTCCACTTT. As protein: CASSEAGQTSPLHF.

The chain couples TRBV18 to TRBJ2-5; 10 positions agree with TRBD1. The V gene's germline CDR1 is KGHSH and CDR2 LQKENI. This CDR3 comprises 14 residues. V lost 3 bases, J lost 5 bases, and 3 bases stayed unmatched. As DNA, the CDR3 is TGTGCCAGCTCACCCGGGACAGGGGATGAGACCCAGTACTTC. Protein: CASSPGTGDETQYF.